The 18 T cell receptor beta chains in this list originate from one sample, sequenced in a study of cytotoxic CD8 clonotypes in ibrutinib-treated CLL. TCRdb's copy holds only in-frame clones and misses some; the assay was immunoSEQ multiplex PCR. The sample holds 200,000 to 250,000 clones, about four fifths seen once. The sample consisted of PBMCs, taken after 12 months of ibrutinib treatment. These receptors all come from a human donor with chronic lymphocytic leukemia.

This clone was detected only a few times. The chain links TRBV29-1 to TRBJ2-1, with D tentatively TRBD2 (6 bases). Germline assignment: CDR1 SQVTM and CDR2 ANQGSEA. V was pared by 7 bases and J by 9 bases, with 13 bases between. CDR3 size: 11 residues. As DNA, the CDR3 is TGCAGCGCTGGCCGGGACTTTGAGCAGTTCTTC. Its translation is CSAGRDFEQFF.

V is TRBV2 and J is TRBJ2-5, with D tentatively TRBD1 (5 bases). Germline V gene data show CDR1 as SNHLY and CDR2 as FYNNEI. The CDR3 is made up of 14 amino acids. Trimming pared 5 bases from V and 6 bases from J, leaving 16 bases between. CDR3 loop: CASSTDSSRKTQYF. CDR3 DNA sequence: TGTGCCAGCAGTACCGACAGCAGCAGGAAGACCCAGTACTTC.

The chain links TRBV5-8 to TRBJ2-7; D unclear. This CDR3 is 14 amino acids long. Trimming took off 3 bases at V and 0 bases at J, with 10 bases between the two ends. Germline values: CDR1 SGHTS, CDR2 YDEGEE. The CDR3, as DNA: TGTGCCAGCAGCTATAGGGCTTTCTCCTACGAGCAGTACTTC. Translation gives CASSYRAFSYEQYF. The whole variable domain, remainder taken from reference TRBV5-8 and TRBJ2-7, is EAGVTQSPTHLIKTRGQQATLRCSPISGHTSVYWYQQALGLGLQFLLWYDEGEERNRGNFPPRFSGRQFPNYSSELNVNALELEDSALYLCASSYRAFSYEQYFGPGTRLTVT.

V usage is TRBV27 and J usage is TRBJ1-1; a possible D gene is TRBD1 (5 bases). CDR1 is MNHEY and CDR2 is SMNVEV in the germline V gene (reference sequence). Trimming took off 4 bases at V and 4 bases at J, with 10 bases between the two ends. The CDR3 runs 13 residues. CDR3 nucleotide sequence: TGTGCCAGCAGTTCCAAGGGGCGCACTGAAGCTTTCTTT. It encodes CASSSKGRTEAFF.

The rearrangement uses TRBV10-2 and TRBJ2-1; weak D call: TRBD1 (6 bases). CDR1 and CDR2 (germline): WSHSY, SAAADI. CDR3 length: 14 residues. V was pared by 8 bases and J by 6 bases, with 17 bases between. CDR3: CASVTGTLSNEQFF. CDR3 coding DNA: TGCGCCAGCGTTACAGGGACCCTCAGCAATGAGCAGTTCTTC.

The chain carries TRBV28 and TRBJ2-7, with D perhaps TRBD2 (6 bases). CDR1 and CDR2 (germline): MDHEN, SYDVKM. With 2 bases removed from V and 3 bases from J, the gap between germline ends came to 14 bases. The CDR3 covers 15 residues. CDR3 DNA: TGTGCCAGCAGTTTAACCAGACTAGTAGGCTACGAGCAGTACTTC. Translated, it gives CASSLTRLVGYEQYF.

The chain carries TRBV30 and TRBJ2-3; D is uncertain. The CDR3 extends over 12 amino acids. CDR1 is GTSNPN and CDR2 is SVGIG in the germline V gene (reference sequence). The V gene lost 0 bases and the J gene lost 3 bases, with 4 bases spanning the gap. CDR3 in amino acids: CAWSVGTDTQYF. The CDR3, as DNA: TGTGCCTGGAGTGTAGGAACAGATACGCAGTATTTT.

The chain is built from TRBV7-8 and TRBJ1-1; D is possibly TRBD1 (6 bases). Trimming took 8 bases from V and 1 from J, leaving 14 bases between them. The germline CDR1 and CDR2 sequences are SGHVS and FQNEAQ. The CDR3 runs 14 residues. The CDR3 DNA is TGTGCCAGCTCACATCAGACAGGGAACACTGAAGCTTTCTTT. Its translation is CASSHQTGNTEAFF.

The rearrangement uses TRBV5-4 and TRBJ1-4; tentatively, D is TRBD1 (6 bases). The CDR3 runs to 15 residues. Germline V gene sequence: CDR1 SGHNT, CDR2 YYREEE (reference sequence). V lost 4 bases to trimming and J lost 4 bases, with 14 bases between them. The CDR3 loop is CASSPGGRLNEKLFF. The CDR3 DNA reads TGTGCCAGCAGCCCGGGGGGGCGGCTTAATGAAAAACTGTTTTTT.

The chain links TRBV6-6 to TRBJ2-1, with a weak D call TRBD2 (7 bases). Deletions cut 5 bases from V and 13 bases from J, with 24 bases between. Germline loops: CDR1 MNHNY, CDR2 SVGAGI (reference sequence). The CDR3 extends over 15 amino acids. Written as DNA, the CDR3 is TGTGCCAGCAGTGACGTTGGGGGGGCCCCCTTCCGACAGTTCTTC. Protein sequence: CASSDVGGAPFRQFF.

This chain uses TRBV7-6 with TRBJ1-1; D uncertain. Germline loops: CDR1 SGHVS, CDR2 FNYEAQ. The V end lost 2 bases, the J end lost 1 base, and 8 bases lay between the germline ends. The CDR3 loop spans 14 amino acids. CDR3 sequence: CASSLSWANTEAFF. For the CDR3, the DNA is TGTGCCAGCAGCTTAAGCTGGGCGAACACTGAAGCTTTCTTT. The full variable domain, with the rest looked up from reference TRBV7-6 and TRBJ1-1, is GAGVSQSPRYKVTKRGQDVALRCDPISGHVSLYWYRQALGQGPEFLTYFNYEAQQDKSGLPNDRFSAERPEGSISTLTIQRTEQRDSAMYRCASSLSWANTEAFFGQGTRLTVV.

The chain links TRBV5-1 to TRBJ2-7; 11 bases fit TRBD2. The CDR3 totals 14 residues. J was trimmed by 3 bases and V by 1 base; bases with no gene match: 0. Germline loops: CDR1 SGHRS, CDR2 YFSETQ. CDR3 sequence reads: CASSLTSGSYEQYF. For the CDR3, the DNA is TGCGCCAGCAGCTTGACTAGCGGGAGCTACGAGCAGTACTTC.

This rearrangement joins TRBV18 to TRBJ2-7; D perhaps matches TRBD1 (7 bases). V was clipped by 6 bases and J by 3 bases, with 15 bases between them. The germline V gene encodes CDR1 KGHSH and CDR2 LQKENI. The CDR3 totals 14 residues. CDR3 nucleotide sequence: TGTGCCAGCTCGTCAGGGGGGCAAATCTACGAGCAGTACTTC. This sequence encodes CASSSGGQIYEQYF.

CDR3 sequence (DNA): TGCGCCAGCAGCTTGGACGAGGCCGGGGGGTCTGGGGCCAACGTCCTGACTTTC. This gives the protein CASSLDEAGGSGANVLTF. The chain carries TRBV5-1 and TRBJ2-6; 7 bases are shared with TRBD2. Unmatched junction bases numbered 7, after V lost 0 bases and J lost 1 base. CDR1 and CDR2 (germline): SGHRS, YFSETQ. The CDR3 contains 18 residues. The entire variable domain, with the rest obtained from reference TRBV5-1 and TRBJ2-6, is as follows: KAGVTQTPRYLIKTRGQQVTLSCSPISGHRSVSWYQQTPGQGLQFLFEYFSETQRNKGNFPGRFSGRQFSNSRSEMNVSTLELGDSALYLCASSLDEAGGSGANVLTFGAGSRLTVL.

This clone was seen only once. This rearrangement joins TRBV5-1 to TRBJ2-1, with a weak D call TRBD2 (5 bases). V lost 4 bases to trimming and J lost 0 bases, with 11 bases between them. Germline V gene lookup returns CDR1 SGHRS and CDR2 YFSETQ. CDR3 length equals 15 residues. As DNA, the CDR3 is TGCGCCAGCAGCCCTACGGGGAGCTCCTACAATGAGCAGTTCTTC. Protein sequence: CASSPTGSSYNEQFF.

This chain joins TRBV30 and TRBJ1-1; tentatively, D is TRBD1 (5 bases). The length of the CDR3 is 10 residues. Trimming shortened V by 2 bases and J by 10 bases, and 8 bases separated the two germline ends. Germline CDR1 is GTSNPN and CDR2 is SVGIG (reference sequence). The CDR3 reads CAWSKGPAFF. CDR3 coding DNA: TGTGCCTGGAGTAAGGGGCCAGCTTTCTTT.

The V call is TRBV28, the J call TRBJ2-6, with D perhaps matching TRBD2 (5 bases). The CDR3 is 15 residues long. V lost 6 bases and J lost 4, with 13 bases in between. The germline V gene encodes CDR1 MDHEN and CDR2 SYDVKM. CDR3 protein: CASRLRPGGANVLTF. In DNA form, the CDR3 reads TGTGCCAGCAGACTACGCCCGGGGGGGGCCAACGTCCTGACTTTC.

This chain links TRBV18 with TRBJ2-2, with D uncertain. Trimming took 6 bases from V and 7 from J, leaving 15 bases between them. Germline assignment: CDR1 KGHSH and CDR2 LQKENI. This CDR3 contains 14 residues. In DNA, the CDR3 is TGTGCCAGCTCGACAAGGTCTTTTGGCGGGGAGCTGTTTTTT. Its translation is CASSTRSFGGELFF.